This TCR beta chain was captured in a study of STAT3 mutations in large granular lymphocyte leukemia. Remarks on this clone: Its antigen is as yet unknown.

Findings of the study overall: Treatment regimens differed across patients between samplings. Every T-LGLL patient had at least one immunodominant TCRbeta clonotype.

Each sample's TCRbeta library yielded on average around 44,000 productive templates. TCRdb's table, derived via immunoSEQ multiplex PCR, lists solely in-frame clones and lacks some. The top ten hold around a third of the sample, which has about 15,000 clones, over 85% seen once. The clonotype originates from a man aged 35 to 55 with T-cell large granular lymphocyte leukemia. Some clones in this sample may be carry-over from other donors' samples. The sample comprised peripheral blood mononuclear cells.

Here the CDR3 DNA reads TGTGCCAGCAGCTTAACTAGTCAAGAGACCCAGTACTTC. Amino acids: CASSLTSQETQYF. The V and J genes are TRBV5-4 and TRBJ2-5, with D perhaps TRBD2 (5 bases). The CDR3 covers 13 residues. Germline values: CDR1 SGHNT, CDR2 YYREEE (reference sequence). V was trimmed by 2 bases and J by 2 bases, leaving 7 bases between them.